This T cell receptor (beta chain) was sequenced during a study of blood T cell repertoires in COVID-19 (dated by TCRdb to the early 2020s). Context from the whole study: The collaborator samples originated in the United States, Italy and Spain and spanned the acute and convalescent phases of COVID-19. The material from the prospective study consisted of cDNA or gDNA derived from T cells, B-cell-depleted T cells, or PBMCs. The dataset comprised deeply sampled blood TCRbeta repertoires from subjects exposed to, actively infected with, or recovered from COVID-19. The repertoires were made available in a free public database intended to serve as a resource for research on the immune response to SARS-CoV-2. Samples were obtained from the ongoing ImmuneRACE study (first 160 participants) and from over a thousand subjects provided by 6 global collaborators. Sample metadata almost always included a de-identified subject ID, COVID-19 status, age in years and sex. Where HLA class I and class II types were available, the types were taken from metadata supplied by the sample provider, not from assay-based typing.

As to this clone: Its antigen has not been determined. No base-level quality is on record; no much larger clone is a single base apart.

The paper's findings and limits, for the study overall: Clinical and demographic metadata were provided uncurated, with the amount varying by source and participant.

Unmatched junction bases come to 7, with V trimmed by 4 bases and J by 3 bases. Reading from cysteine to phenylalanine, the CDR3 counts 16 amino acids. Only the CDR3 part of the read is kept: 48 bases, read in frame from the first base. CDR1 and CDR2 are drawn from the germline V gene: SNHLY, FYNNEI. Participants in the prospective study were enrolled through a virtual design, were aged roughly 18 to 100 years, and lived in under 25 United States geographic areas. Cohort assignment in the prospective study relied on participant-reported clinical history from a screening survey and a study questionnaire. In the prospective study, mobile phlebotomists collected whole blood, serum and a nasopharyngeal or oropharyngeal swab from each participant. Additional blood draws and questionnaires over an approximately two-month period could optionally be provided by prospective study participants. Before DNA extraction, prospective study blood samples were shipped either frozen or at room temperature.

The immunoSEQ Assay, a bias-controlled multiplex PCR, was used to amplify TCRbeta CDR3 regions from genomic DNA. The paper's data handling went like this. The number of nucleated cells in each sample was estimated by amplification of reference gene primers within the assay. Sequence reads were collapsed and filtered to measure the absolute abundance of every unique TCRbeta CDR3 rearrangement. For each sample, productive Simpson clonality was calculated as the square root of Simpson's diversity index across productive rearrangements. The clones in this table, taken by TCRdb from immuneACCESS, are in-frame only. Not every clone is retained; where verified, under half of the shortfall comes from an unresolved V gene, and the cause of the rest is unknown. The V and J calls and clone size are taken from that table; D and trimming were inferred from the DNA. The sample includes fewer than 350,000 clones, with approximately 86% observed a single time. The ten largest clones capture about 4.2% of the sample.

The TCR comes from a woman aged 40 to 55 with acute COVID-19. This sequence uses TRBV2 and TRBJ1-1, with TRBD1 matching 11 junction bases. The material sequenced was PBMCs or T cells enriched from blood (not recorded which). The CDR3 protein: CASSVWTGGLDTEAFF. The bases read TGTGCCAGCAGTGTCTGGACAGGGGGCCTTGACACTGAAGCTTTCTTT.